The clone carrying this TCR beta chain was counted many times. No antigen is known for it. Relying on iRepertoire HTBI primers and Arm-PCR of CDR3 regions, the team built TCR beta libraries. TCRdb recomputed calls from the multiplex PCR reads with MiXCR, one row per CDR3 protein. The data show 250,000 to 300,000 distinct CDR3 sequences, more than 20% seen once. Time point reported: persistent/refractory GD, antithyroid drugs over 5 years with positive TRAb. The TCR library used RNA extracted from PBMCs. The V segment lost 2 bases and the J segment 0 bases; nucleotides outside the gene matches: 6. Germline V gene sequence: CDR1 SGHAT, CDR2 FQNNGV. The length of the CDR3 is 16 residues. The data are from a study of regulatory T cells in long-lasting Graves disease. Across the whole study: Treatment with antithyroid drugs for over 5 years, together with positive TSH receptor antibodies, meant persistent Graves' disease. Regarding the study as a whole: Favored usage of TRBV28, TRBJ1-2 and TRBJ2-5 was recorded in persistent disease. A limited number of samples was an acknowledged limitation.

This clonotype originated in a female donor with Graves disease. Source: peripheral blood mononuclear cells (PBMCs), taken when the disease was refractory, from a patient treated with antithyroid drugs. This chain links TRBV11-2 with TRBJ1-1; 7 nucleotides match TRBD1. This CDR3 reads CASSLQGDPMNTEAFF. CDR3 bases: TGTGCCAGCAGCTTACAGGGGGACCCCATGAACACTGAAGCTTTCTTT.